This TCR beta chain was sequenced during a study of CD8+ T cells in alopecia areata. As for the study in general: Dosing spanned 6 to 18 months on tofacitinib, then 6 months off drug.

RNA was extracted and reverse transcribed into cDNA as the sequencing template. Assay used: immunoSEQ multiplex PCR; TCRdb lists only in-frame clones, some missing. The sample carries roughly 130,000 clones, around 60% recorded once. Trimming removed 3 bases at V and 5 bases at J, with 4 bases between. This CDR3 is built from 11 residues. Per the germline V gene, CDR1 is KGHSH and CDR2 is LQKENI. The sample holds a few counts of this clone. Its antigen remains unidentified. Distinct nucleotide sequences in the sample also encode this CDR3. Study results and caveats: In patients, TCRs were shared less clearly than in mice, and HLA may possibly be involved. Normal-skin resident alphabeta T cells also appear among scalp sample sequences.

Peripheral blood and lesional scalp punch biopsies came from alopecia areata patients. The clonotype originates from a human donor with alopecia areata. V gene TRBV18 combines with J gene TRBJ2-5; no firm D call. The starting material was CD4+ T cells sorted from blood, obtained at week 0. The CDR3 protein is CASSPRETQYF. CDR3 DNA: TGTGCCAGCTCACCCCGGGAGACCCAGTACTTC.